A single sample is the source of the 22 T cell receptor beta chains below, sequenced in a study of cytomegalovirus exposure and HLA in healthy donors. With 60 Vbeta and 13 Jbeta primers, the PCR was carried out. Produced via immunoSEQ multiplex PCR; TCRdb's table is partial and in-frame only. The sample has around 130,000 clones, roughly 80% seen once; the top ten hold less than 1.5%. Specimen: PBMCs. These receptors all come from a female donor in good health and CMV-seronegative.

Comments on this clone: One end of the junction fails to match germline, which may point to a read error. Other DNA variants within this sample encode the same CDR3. The CDR3 nucleotides read TGTGCCAGCACTACAGGTAGTTTGAACACTGAGGCTTTCTTT. Translated, it gives CASTTGSLNTEAFF. V is TRBV6-5 and J is TRBJ1-1; possibly TRBD1 for D (5 bases). The CDR3 is made up of 14 amino acids. Germline lookup yields CDR1 MNHEY and CDR2 SVGAGI.

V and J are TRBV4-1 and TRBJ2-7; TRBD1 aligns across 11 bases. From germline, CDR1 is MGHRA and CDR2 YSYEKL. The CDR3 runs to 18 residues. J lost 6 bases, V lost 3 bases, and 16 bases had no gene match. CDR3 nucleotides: TGCGCCAGCAGCCAGAGGACCCCGGGACAGGGGGTTTCCGGCGAGCAGTACTTC. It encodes CASSQRTPGQGVSGEQYF.

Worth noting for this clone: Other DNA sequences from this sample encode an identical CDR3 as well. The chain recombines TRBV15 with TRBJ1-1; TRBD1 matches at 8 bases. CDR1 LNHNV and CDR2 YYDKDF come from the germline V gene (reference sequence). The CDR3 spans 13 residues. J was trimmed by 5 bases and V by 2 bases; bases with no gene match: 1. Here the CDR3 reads CATSRQGATEAFF. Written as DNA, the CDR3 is TGTGCCACCAGCAGACAGGGGGCAACTGAAGCTTTCTTT.

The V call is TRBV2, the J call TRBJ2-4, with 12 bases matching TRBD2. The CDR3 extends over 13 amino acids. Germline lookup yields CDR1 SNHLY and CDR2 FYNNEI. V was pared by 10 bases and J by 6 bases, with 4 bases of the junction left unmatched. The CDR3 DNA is TGTGCCACCCAGGGACTAGCGGGAAACATTCAGTACTTC. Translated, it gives CATQGLAGNIQYF.

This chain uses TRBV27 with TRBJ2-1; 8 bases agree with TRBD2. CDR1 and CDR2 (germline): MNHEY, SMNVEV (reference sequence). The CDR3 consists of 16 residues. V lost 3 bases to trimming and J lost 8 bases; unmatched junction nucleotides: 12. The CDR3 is CASSFGSGTARYEQFF. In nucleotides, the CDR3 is TGTGCCAGCAGTTTTGGTAGCGGGACCGCCAGGTATGAGCAGTTCTTC.

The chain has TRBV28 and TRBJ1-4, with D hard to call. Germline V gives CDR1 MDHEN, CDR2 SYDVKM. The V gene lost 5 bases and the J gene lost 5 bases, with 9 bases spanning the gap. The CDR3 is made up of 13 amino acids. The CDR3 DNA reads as TGTGCCAGCAGTGTCCCCAGAAATGAAAAACTGTTTTTT. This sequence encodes CASSVPRNEKLFF.

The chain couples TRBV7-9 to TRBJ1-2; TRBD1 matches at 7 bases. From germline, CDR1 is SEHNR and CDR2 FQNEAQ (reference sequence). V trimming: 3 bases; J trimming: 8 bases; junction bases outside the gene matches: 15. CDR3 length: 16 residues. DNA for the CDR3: TGTGCCAGCAGCTTCGGACAGGTTTGGACTTTGGGCGGCTACACCTTC. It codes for CASSFGQVWTLGGYTF.

The CDR3 region has the DNA TGCAGCGTTGGGGAGGACTACCTAGCCAAAAACATTCAGTACTTC. It translates to CSVGEDYLAKNIQYF. The chain carries TRBV29-1 and TRBJ2-4, with a weak D call TRBD2 (6 bases). V was cut by 4 bases and J by 0 bases, with 13 bases left in between. The germline V gene has CDR1 SQVTM and CDR2 ANQGSEA. The CDR3 has 15 residues.

CDR3 in amino acids: CASSRTGGYAGELFF. In DNA, the CDR3 is TGTGCCAGCAGCAGGACAGGGGGTTACGCCGGGGAGCTGTTTTTT. The J gene is TRBJ2-2, the V gene TRBV6-5; the match to TRBD1 covers 10 bases. This CDR3 contains 15 residues. Germline V CDR1 and CDR2: MNHEY, SVGAGI. The V and J ends lost 6 bases and 6 bases, in that order; junction bases with no gene match: 7.

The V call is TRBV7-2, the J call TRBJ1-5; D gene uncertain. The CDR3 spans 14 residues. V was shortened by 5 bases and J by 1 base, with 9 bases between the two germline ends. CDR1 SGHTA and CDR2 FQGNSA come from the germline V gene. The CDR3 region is CASSPSQSNQPQHF. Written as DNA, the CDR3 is TGTGCCAGCAGCCCCAGTCAGAGCAATCAGCCCCAGCATTTT.

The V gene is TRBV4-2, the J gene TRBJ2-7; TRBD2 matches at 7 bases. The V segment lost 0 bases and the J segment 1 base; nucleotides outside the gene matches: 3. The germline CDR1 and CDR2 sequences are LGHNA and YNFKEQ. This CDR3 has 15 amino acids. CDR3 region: CASSQDGGGSYEQYF. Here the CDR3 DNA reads TGTGCCAGCAGCCAAGATGGGGGGGGGTCCTACGAGCAGTACTTC.

DNA of the CDR3: TGTGCCAGCAGCGGCGGGAGGGCAGATACGCAGTATTTT. Translating it yields CASSGGRADTQYF. The chain joins TRBV6-1 to TRBJ2-3; 9 bases align to TRBD2. V trimming: 6 bases; J trimming: 4 bases; junction bases outside the gene matches: 2. The CDR3 loop spans 13 amino acids. Germline V CDR1 and CDR2: MNHNS, SASEGT.

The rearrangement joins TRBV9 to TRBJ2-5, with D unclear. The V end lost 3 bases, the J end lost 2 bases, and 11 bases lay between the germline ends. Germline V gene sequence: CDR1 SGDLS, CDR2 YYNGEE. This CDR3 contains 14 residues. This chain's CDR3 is CASSAPQWQETQYF. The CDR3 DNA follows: TGTGCCAGCAGCGCCCCCCAGTGGCAAGAGACCCAGTACTTC. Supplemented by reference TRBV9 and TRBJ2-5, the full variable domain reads DSGVTQTPKHLITATGQRVTLRCSPRSGDLSVYWYQQSLDQGLQFLIQYYNGEERAKGNILERFSAQQFPDLHSELNLSSLELGDSALYFCASSAPQWQETQYFGPGTRLLVL.

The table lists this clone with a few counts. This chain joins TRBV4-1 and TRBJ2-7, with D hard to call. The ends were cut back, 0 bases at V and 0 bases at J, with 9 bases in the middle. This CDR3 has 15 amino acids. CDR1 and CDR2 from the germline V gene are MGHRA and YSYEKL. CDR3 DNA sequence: TGCGCCAGCAGCCAAGAGAGGCAGCGCTCCTACGAGCAGTACTTC. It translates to CASSQERQRSYEQYF.

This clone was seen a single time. The CDR3 DNA sequence: TGTGCCAGCAGTTTACTACCGGGACTAGCGGTTCCCTACGAGCAGTACTTC. This sequence encodes CASSLLPGLAVPYEQYF. The V gene is TRBV27, the J gene TRBJ2-7; 11 nucleotides align to TRBD2. The germline V gene has CDR1 MNHEY and CDR2 SMNVEV (reference sequence). V lost 2 bases to trimming and J lost 2 bases; unmatched junction nucleotides: 8. CDR3 length: 17 amino acids.

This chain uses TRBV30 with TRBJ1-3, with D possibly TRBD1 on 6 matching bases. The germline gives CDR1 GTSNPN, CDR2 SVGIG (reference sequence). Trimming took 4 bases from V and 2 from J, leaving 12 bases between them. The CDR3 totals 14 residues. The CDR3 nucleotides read TGTGCCTGGATAGGGGGTATCGCTGGAAACACCATATATTTT. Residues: CAWIGGIAGNTIYF. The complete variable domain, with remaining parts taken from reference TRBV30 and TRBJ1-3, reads SQTIHQWPATLVQPVGSPLSLECTVEGTSNPNLYWYRQAAGRGLQLLFYSVGIGQISSEVPQNLSASRPQDRQFILSSKKLLLSDSGFYLCAWIGGIAGNTIYFGEGSWLTVV.

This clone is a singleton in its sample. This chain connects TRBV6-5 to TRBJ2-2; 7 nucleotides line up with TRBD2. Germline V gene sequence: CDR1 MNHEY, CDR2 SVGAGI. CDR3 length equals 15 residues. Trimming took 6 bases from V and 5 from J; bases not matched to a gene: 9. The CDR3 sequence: CASRGRGRGTGELFF. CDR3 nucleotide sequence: TGTGCCAGCAGAGGACGCGGGAGAGGGACCGGGGAGCTGTTTTTT.

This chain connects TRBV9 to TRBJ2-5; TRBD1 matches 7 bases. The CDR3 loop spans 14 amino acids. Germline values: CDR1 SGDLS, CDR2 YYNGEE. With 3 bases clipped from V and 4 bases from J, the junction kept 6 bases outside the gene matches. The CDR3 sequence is CASSGQGPAETQYF. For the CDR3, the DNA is TGTGCCAGCAGCGGACAGGGACCGGCAGAGACCCAGTACTTC.

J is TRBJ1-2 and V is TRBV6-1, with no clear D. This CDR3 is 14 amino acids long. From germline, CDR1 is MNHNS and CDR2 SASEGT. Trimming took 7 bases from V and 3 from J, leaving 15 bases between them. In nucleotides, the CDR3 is TGTGCCAGCACACTCGTCAGCCAGGACTATGGCTACACCTTC. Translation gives CASTLVSQDYGYTF.

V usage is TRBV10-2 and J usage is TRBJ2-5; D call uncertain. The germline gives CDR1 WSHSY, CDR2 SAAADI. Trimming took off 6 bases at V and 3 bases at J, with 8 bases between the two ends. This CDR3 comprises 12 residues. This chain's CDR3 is CASSRLEETQYF. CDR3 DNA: TGCGCCAGCAGCCGACTGGAAGAGACCCAGTACTTC.

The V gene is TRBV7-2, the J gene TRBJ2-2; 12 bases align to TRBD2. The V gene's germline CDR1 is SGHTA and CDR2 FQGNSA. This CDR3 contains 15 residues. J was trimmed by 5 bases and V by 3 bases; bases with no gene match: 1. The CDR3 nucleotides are TGTGCCAGCAGCTTCGGACTAGCGGGAACCGGGGAGCTGTTTTTT. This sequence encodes CASSFGLAGTGELFF.

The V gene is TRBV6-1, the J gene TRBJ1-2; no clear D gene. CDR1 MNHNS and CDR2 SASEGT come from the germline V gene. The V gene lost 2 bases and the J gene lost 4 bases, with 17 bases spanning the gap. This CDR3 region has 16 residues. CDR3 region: CASSETYSLVGYGYTF. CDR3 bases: TGTGCCAGCAGTGAAACTTACAGCCTGGTGGGCTATGGCTACACCTTC.